Sequencing of this T cell receptor beta chain was carried out in a study of blood T cells in healthy people across ages. For the second PCR, which ran for about 7 to 11 cycles, a sample-barcoded 5' primer and a J-beta primer mix were used. TCRdb reanalysed the 5' RACE reads using MiXCR and keeps one entry per CDR3 protein. The sample gives over a million distinct CDR3 sequences, around 59% of which show up once; roughly 7% is in the top ten. Deletions cut 0 bases from V and 0 bases from J, with 14 bases between. Germline values: CDR1 SGHRS, CDR2 YFSETQ. CDR3 length equals 17 residues. The sequencing input was blood. The chain employs TRBV5-1 and TRBJ2-3; D is unresolved. The sequence was collected from a man between 18 and 35 years old in good health. CDR3 residues: CASSLVISASSTDTQYF. Here the CDR3 DNA reads TGCGCCAGCAGCTTGGTTATCTCGGCATCTAGCACAGATACGCAGTATTTT.